This T cell receptor (beta chain) was profiled in a study of cytomegalovirus exposure and HLA in healthy donors. Primers included in the PCR were 60 Vbeta and 13 Jbeta primers. Sequenced by immunoSEQ multiplex PCR; TCRdb stores in-frame clones only, minus some. The sample yields approximately 80,000 clones, under 85% seen once. Between the trimmed V and J ends, which lost 0 bases and 0 bases, there was a span of 18 bases. Per the germline V gene, CDR1 is LGHNA and CDR2 is YSLEER. This CDR3 is built from 19 residues. Sequenced material: PBMCs. The sequence was obtained from a woman between 40 and 55 years old in good health and CMV-seropositive. The gene calls are TRBV4-3 and TRBJ1-3; D ambiguous. CDR3 in amino acids: CASSQDRGNRLSSGNTIYF. Written as DNA, the CDR3 is TGCGCCAGCAGCCAAGATCGGGGAAACCGCCTGAGCTCTGGAAACACCATATATTTT.